These T cell receptor beta chains were read from a single sample in a study of T cell responses to AZD1222 COVID-19 vaccine. Produced via immunoSEQ multiplex PCR; TCRdb's table is partial and in-frame only. The repertoire includes roughly 120,000 clones, over 75% of them detected once, and 9% to 9.5% sits in the top ten. This sample comprised peripheral blood, obtained on day 0 of AZD1222 vaccination. These receptors originate from an adult in good health. The CDR3 runs from the conserved cysteine through the conserved F or W. Clone size is not always given. Where it is, it says once, few, many or a class for expanded clones.

TRBV4-1	TRBJ1-2	.	12	CASSQDFRGYTF
TRBV6-5	TRBJ2-4	.	14	CASRTFGAGNIQYF
TRBV7-3	TRBJ1-5	.	13	CASSVTGDQPQHF
TRBV29-1	TRBJ1-1	.	12	CSAAGWNTEAFF
TRBV6-5	TRBJ2-7	.	11	CAIPQGNEQYF
TRBV5-4	TRBJ2-7	.	15	CASSRKGQGAYEQYF
TRBV28	TRBJ1-2	.	13	CASSLGSARGYTF
TRBV28	TRBJ1-2	.	15	CASSLFTGGPSGYTF
TRBV20-1	TRBJ2-1	.	11	CSADWSHEQFF
TRBV28	TRBJ1-2	.	15	CASSIGEQGIYGYTF
TRBV3-1/TRBV3-2	TRBJ1-1	.	15	CASSQVSGGGTEAFF
TRBV27	TRBJ2-7	.	15	CASSLSSGTGSKQYF
TRBV19	TRBJ1-5	.	15	CASSAGRGTNQPQHF
TRBV30	TRBJ1-1	.	12	CAWSPTSNEAFF
TRBV30	TRBJ1-6	.	13	CAWSGQLNSPLHF
TRBV3-1/TRBV3-2	TRBJ2-1	.	17	CASSQSTTSGTYNEQFF
TRBV18	TRBJ1-1	.	15	CASSPQGRLDTEAFF
TRBV27	TRBJ1-3	.	12	CASKGFGNTIYF
TRBV7-2	TRBJ1-2	.	13	CASSSAGTGWYTF
TRBV7-2	TRBJ2-3	once	16	CASSLELAGGVDTQYF
TRBV5-5	TRBJ2-5	.	15	CASSLGRTVPETQYF
TRBV19	TRBJ1-5	.	18	CASSIELPSVLSNQPQHF
TRBV10-1	TRBJ2-1	.	18	CASKFLGLAGGPWNEQFF
TRBV6-2/TRBV6-3	TRBJ1-1	.	12	CASSFWTGRAFF
TRBV30	TRBJ2-7	.	21	CAFSSGTGGSGRLTGTYEQYF
TRBV12-3/TRBV12-4	TRBJ1-2	.	13	CASSLVGFSGYTF
TRBV5-4	TRBJ1-4	once	15	CASSALQGSNEKLFF
TRBV5-8	TRBJ2-5	.	14	CASSFPGIQETQYF
TRBV19	TRBJ1-1	once	14	CASSIDIFPSEAFF
TRBV6-5	TRBJ2-7	.	11	CASSLAGTAFF
TRBV28	TRBJ2-4	.	16	CASSEGGSRAKNIQYF
TRBV4-3	TRBJ1-2	few	15	CASSPTTRALYGYTF
TRBV24-1	TRBJ2-1	.	16	CATSDFRDRYYNEQFF
TRBV6-5	TRBJ1-5	.	13	CASSYMGNQPQHF
TRBV7-6	TRBJ1-1	medium-sized	14	CASSPEAVNTEAFF
TRBV7-8	TRBJ1-4	.	14	CASSLRAQGEKLFF
TRBV30	TRBJ1-1	.	13	CAWGAWVNTEAFF
TRBV20-1	TRBJ2-3	.	11	CSATVTDTQYF